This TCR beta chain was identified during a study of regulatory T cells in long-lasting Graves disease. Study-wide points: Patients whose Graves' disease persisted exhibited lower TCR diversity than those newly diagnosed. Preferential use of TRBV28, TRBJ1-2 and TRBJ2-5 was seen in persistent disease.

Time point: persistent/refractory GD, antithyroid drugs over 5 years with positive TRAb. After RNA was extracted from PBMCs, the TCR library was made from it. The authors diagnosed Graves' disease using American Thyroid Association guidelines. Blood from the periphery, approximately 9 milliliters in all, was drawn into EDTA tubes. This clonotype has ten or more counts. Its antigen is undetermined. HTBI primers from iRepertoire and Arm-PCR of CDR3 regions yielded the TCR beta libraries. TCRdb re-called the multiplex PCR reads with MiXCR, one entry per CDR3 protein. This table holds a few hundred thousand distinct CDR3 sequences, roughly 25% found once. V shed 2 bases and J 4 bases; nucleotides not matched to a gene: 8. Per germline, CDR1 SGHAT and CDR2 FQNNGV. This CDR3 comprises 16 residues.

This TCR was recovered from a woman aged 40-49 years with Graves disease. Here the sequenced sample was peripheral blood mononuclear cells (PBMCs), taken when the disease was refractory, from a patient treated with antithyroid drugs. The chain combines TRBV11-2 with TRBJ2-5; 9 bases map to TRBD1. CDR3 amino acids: CASSLSRTGDGETQYF. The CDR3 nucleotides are TGTGCCAGCAGCTTAAGTAGGACAGGGGACGGAGAGACCCAGTACTTC.